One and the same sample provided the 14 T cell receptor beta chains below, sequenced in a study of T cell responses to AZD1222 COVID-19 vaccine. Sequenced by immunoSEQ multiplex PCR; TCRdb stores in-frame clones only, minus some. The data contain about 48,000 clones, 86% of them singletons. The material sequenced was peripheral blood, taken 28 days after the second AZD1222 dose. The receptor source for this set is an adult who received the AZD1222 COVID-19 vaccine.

This CDR3 reads CATKSRANTGELFF. DNA for the CDR3: TGTGCCACCAAATCTCGCGCGAACACCGGGGAGCTGTTTTTT. The chain combines TRBV24-1 with TRBJ2-2; D uncertain. CDR1 is KGHDR, CDR2 SFDVKD, per germline. V lost 8 bases to trimming and J lost 0 bases, with 9 bases between them. This CDR3 spans 14 amino acids.

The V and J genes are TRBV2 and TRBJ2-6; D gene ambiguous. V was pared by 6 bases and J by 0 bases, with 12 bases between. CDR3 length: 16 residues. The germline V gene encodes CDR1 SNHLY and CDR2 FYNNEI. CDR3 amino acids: CASRVFQSSGANVLTF. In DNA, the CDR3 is TGTGCCAGCAGGGTATTTCAGAGCTCTGGGGCCAACGTCCTGACTTTC.

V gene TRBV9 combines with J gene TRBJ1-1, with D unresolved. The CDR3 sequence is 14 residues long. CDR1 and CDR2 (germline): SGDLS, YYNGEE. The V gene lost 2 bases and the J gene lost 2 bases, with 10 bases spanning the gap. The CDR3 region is CASSVSTTNTEAFF. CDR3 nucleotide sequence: TGTGCCAGCAGCGTTTCCACAACCAACACTGAAGCTTTCTTT.

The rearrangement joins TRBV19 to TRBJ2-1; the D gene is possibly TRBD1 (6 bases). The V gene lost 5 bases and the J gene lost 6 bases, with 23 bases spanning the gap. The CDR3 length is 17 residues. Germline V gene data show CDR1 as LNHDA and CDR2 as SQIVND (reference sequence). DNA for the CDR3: TGTGCCAGTAGTCCACGGTATGGGGGCTTAAGGGTCAATGAGCAGTTCTTC. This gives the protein CASSPRYGGLRVNEQFF.

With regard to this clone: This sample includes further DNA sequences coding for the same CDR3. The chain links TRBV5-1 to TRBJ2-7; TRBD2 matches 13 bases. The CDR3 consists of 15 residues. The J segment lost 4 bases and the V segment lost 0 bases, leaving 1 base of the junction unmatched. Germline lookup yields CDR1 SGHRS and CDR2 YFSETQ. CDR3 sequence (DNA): TGCGCCAGCAGCTTGGGACTAGCGGGAGGTTACGAGCAGTACTTC. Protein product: CASSLGLAGGYEQYF.

The CDR3 sequence is CASSESQGPGETQYF. Here the CDR3 DNA reads TGCGCCAGCAGTGAGTCACAGGGGCCTGGGGAGACCCAGTACTTC. The J gene is TRBJ2-5, the V gene TRBV10-1, with 7 bases fitting TRBD1. The germline CDR1 and CDR2 sequences are WNHNN and SYGVQD (reference sequence). Germline trimming cut 0 bases from V and 5 bases from J; bases unmatched to any gene: 6. The CDR3 has 15 residues.

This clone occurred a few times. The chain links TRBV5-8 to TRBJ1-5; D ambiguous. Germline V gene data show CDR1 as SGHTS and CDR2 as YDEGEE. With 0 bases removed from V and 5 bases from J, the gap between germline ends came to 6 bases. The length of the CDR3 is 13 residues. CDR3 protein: CASSLAGHQPQHF. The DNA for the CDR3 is TGTGCCAGCAGCTTGGCTGGGCATCAGCCCCAGCATTTT.

CDR3 sequence (DNA): TGTGCCAGCAGCTTAATTGTAGCGGGAGGGTCAAACACCGGGGAGCTGTTTTTT. It specifies CASSLIVAGGSNTGELFF. This sequence joins TRBV7-2 and TRBJ2-2; TRBD2 aligns across 11 bases. V trimming: 2 bases; J trimming: 2 bases; junction bases outside the gene matches: 7. The CDR3 length is 18 residues. The V gene's germline CDR1 is SGHTA and CDR2 FQGNSA.

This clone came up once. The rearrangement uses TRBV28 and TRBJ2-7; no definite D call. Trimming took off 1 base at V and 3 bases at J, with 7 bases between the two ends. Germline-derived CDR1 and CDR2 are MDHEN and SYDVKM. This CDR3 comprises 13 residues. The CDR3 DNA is TGTGCCAGCAGTTTATCAGGTCTCTACGAGCAGTACTTC. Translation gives CASSLSGLYEQYF.

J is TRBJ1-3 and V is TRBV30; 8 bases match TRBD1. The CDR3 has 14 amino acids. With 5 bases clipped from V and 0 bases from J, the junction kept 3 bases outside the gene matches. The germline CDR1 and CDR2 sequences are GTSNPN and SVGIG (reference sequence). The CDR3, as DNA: TGTGCCTGGCGAACAGGGGGCTCTGGAAACACCATATATTTT. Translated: CAWRTGGSGNTIYF.

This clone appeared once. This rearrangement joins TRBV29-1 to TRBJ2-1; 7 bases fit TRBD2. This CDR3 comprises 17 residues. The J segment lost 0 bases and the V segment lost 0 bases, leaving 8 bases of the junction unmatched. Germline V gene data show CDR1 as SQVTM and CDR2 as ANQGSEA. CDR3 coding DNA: TGCAGCGTTGAAGATCTAAGCGGGACGATCTCCTACAATGAGCAGTTCTTC. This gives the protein CSVEDLSGTISYNEQFF.

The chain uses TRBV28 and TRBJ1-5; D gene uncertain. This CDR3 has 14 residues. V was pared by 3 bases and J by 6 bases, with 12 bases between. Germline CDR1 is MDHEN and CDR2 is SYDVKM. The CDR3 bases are TGTGCCAGCAGTTTCGGGGAGGCTGCTCAGCCCCAGCATTTT. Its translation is CASSFGEAAQPQHF.

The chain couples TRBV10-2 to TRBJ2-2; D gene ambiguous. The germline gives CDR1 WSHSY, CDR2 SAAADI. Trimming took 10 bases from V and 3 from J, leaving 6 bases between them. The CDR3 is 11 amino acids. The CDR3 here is CATLHTGELFF. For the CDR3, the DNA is TGCGCCACCCTACACACCGGGGAGCTGTTTTTT.

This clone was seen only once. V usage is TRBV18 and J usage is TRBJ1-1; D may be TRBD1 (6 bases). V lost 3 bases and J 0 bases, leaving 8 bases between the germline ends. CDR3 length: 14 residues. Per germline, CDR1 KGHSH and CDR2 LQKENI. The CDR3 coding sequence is TGTGCCAGCTCACCGGGACATTTGAACACTGAAGCTTTCTTT. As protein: CASSPGHLNTEAFF.